This TCR beta chain was retrieved from a study of blood T cells in healthy people across ages. This CDR3 is 15 amino acids long. Looked up from germline, CDR1 is MDHEN and CDR2 is SYDVKM. This clonotype was observed a few times. Next came a second PCR, run for roughly 6 to 11 cycles, which used a sample-barcoded 5' primer along with a J-beta primer mix. TCRdb reanalysed the 5' RACE reads using MiXCR and keeps one entry per CDR3 protein. The table shows hundreds of thousands of distinct CDR3 sequences, with roughly 44% occurring only once. The clonotype comes from a man aged 60 to 69 in good health. The rearrangement links TRBV28 to TRBJ2-5; the D is unclear. The J call may be wrong; the DNA end is better matched by TRBJ2-7. The specimen sequenced was blood. The CDR3 region is CAVARLSLLFYEQYF. The CDR3 bases are TGTGCCGTAGCCAGACTCTCCCTCCTTTTTTACGAGCAGTACTTC.